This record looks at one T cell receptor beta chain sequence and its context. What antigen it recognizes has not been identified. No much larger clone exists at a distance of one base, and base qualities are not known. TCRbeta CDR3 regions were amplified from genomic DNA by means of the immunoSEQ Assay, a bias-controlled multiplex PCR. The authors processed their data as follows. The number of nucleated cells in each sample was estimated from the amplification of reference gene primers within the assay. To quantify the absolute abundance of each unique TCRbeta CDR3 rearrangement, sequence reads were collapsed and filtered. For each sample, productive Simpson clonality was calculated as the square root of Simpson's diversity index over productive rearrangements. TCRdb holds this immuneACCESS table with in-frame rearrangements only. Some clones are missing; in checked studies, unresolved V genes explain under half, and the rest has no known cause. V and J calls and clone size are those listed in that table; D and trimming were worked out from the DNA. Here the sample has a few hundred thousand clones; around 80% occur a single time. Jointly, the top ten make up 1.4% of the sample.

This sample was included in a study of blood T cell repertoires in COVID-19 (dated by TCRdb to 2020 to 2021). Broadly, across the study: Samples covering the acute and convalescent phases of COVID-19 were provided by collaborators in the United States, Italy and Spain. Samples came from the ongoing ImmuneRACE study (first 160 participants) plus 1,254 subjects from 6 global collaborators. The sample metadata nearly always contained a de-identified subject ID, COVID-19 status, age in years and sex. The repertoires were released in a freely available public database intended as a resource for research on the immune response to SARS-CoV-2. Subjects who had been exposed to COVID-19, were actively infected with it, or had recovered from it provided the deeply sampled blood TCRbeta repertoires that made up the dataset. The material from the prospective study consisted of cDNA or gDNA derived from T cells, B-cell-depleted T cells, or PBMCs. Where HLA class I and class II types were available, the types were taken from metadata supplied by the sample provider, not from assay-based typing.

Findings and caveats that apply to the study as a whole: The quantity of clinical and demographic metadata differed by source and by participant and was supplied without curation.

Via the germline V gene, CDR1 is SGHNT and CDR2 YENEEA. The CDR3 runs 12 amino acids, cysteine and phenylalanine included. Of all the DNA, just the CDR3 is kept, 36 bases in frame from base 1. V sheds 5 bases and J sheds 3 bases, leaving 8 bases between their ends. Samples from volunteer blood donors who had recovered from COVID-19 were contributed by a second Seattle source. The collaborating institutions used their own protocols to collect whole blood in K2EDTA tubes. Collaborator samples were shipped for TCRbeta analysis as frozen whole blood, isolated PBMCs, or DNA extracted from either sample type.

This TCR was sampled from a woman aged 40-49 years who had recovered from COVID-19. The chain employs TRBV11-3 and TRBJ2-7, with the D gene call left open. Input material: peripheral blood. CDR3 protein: CASSTYFYEQYF. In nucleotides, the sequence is TGTGCCAGCAGCACCTATTTCTACGAGCAGTACTTC.